What follows are 6 T cell receptor beta chains derived from one specimen sequenced in a study of PD-1 blockade in mismatch repair-deficient tumors. Produced via immunoSEQ multiplex PCR; TCRdb's table is partial and in-frame only. The profile shows about 34,000 clones, approximately 84% of them singletons. This specimen consisted of PBMCs, obtained roughly 6 weeks after starting pembrolizumab. The receptors stem from an adult with mismatch repair-deficient cancer.

The V gene is TRBV7-7, the J gene TRBJ1-1; TRBD1 is a possible D gene (6 bases). Germline lookup yields CDR1 SSHAT and CDR2 FNYEAQ (reference sequence). V was shortened by 5 bases and J by 5 bases, with 12 bases between the two germline ends. The CDR3 extends over 13 amino acids. CDR3 DNA sequence: TGTGCCAGCAGCCGGACAGTCGGGACTGAAGCTTTCTTT. Its protein is CASSRTVGTEAFF. The full variable domain, with the rest looked up from reference TRBV7-7 and TRBJ1-1, is GAGVSQSPRYKVTKRGQDVTLRCDPISSHATLYWYQQALGQGPEFLTYFNYEAQPDKSGLPSDRFSAERPEGSISTLTIQRTEQRDSAMYRCASSRTVGTEAFFGQGTRLTVV.

As for this clone: In the same sample, other DNA sequences code for this CDR3. The CDR3 DNA is TGTGCCATCAGTGAGTCAGGGGGACCCTACAATGAGCAGTTCTTC. It encodes CAISESGGPYNEQFF. The V call is TRBV10-3, the J call TRBJ2-1; perhaps TRBD1 as D (6 bases). Germline CDR1 is ENHRY and CDR2 is SYGVKD. This CDR3 comprises 15 residues. V was clipped by 0 bases and J by 2 bases, with 8 bases between them.

The chain is built from TRBV29-1 and TRBJ2-2, with TRBD1 matching 10 bases. Germline trimming cut 3 bases from V and 1 base from J; bases unmatched to any gene: 5. Germline assignment: CDR1 SQVTM and CDR2 ANQGSEA. CDR3 length: 16 residues. This CDR3 is CSVDPTGGGNTGELFF. DNA for the CDR3: TGCAGCGTTGACCCGACAGGGGGCGGGAACACCGGGGAGCTGTTTTTT.

The gene calls are TRBV6-1 and TRBJ2-1; perhaps TRBD2 as D (6 bases). The CDR3 is 15 residues long. Trimming pared 2 bases from V and 4 bases from J, leaving 12 bases between. CDR1 MNHNS and CDR2 SASEGT come from the germline V gene. Here the CDR3 DNA reads TGTGCCAGCAGTGAACAAGCTAGCGCATACAATGAGCAGTTCTTC. It is translated as CASSEQASAYNEQFF.

CDR3 sequence (DNA): TGTGCCAGCAGTTTTTATGGAGGGACAGGGGGCCCCGAGCAGTACTTC. It specifies CASSFYGGTGGPEQYF. This rearrangement joins TRBV28 to TRBJ2-7; 12 bases fit TRBD1. V was pared by 3 bases and J by 6 bases, with 9 bases of the junction left unmatched. Germline values: CDR1 MDHEN, CDR2 SYDVKM. The CDR3 extends over 16 amino acids.

The chain uses TRBV6-6 and TRBJ1-5; 7 bases are shared with TRBD1. The CDR3 is made up of 15 amino acids. V lost 6 bases to trimming and J lost 4 bases; unmatched junction nucleotides: 9. Germline CDR1 and CDR2: MNHNY and SVGAGI (reference sequence). The CDR3 DNA follows: TGTGCCAGCAGGCACAGGGGTAGGGATAATCAGCCCCAGCATTTT. It translates to CASRHRGRDNQPQHF.